The clone carrying this T cell receptor (beta chain) showed up just once. Its antigen is still unknown. The treatment here: approximately nine-day PBMC culture with coronavirus spike peptide pools or control peptides (ViraFEST assay). During the years 2011-2018, before the COVID-19 pandemic, the unexposed donor's CD4+ T cells were collected. This CDR3 is built from 14 residues. Trimming took 3 bases from V and 6 from J; bases not matched to a gene: 7. Germline V gene data show CDR1 as DFQATT and CDR2 as SNEGSKA (reference sequence). This specimen belongs to a study of vaccination and CD4 T cells after COVID-19. The Oncomine TCR Beta short-read assay generated sequence data from the DNA of cultured CD4+ T cells. TCRdb processed the PCR reads anew with MiXCR; each CDR3 protein has one entry. The table includes 4,000 to 4,500 distinct CDR3 sequences, roughly 78% detected once.

Sequencing used CD4+ T cells from blood, cultured in vitro. This chain links TRBV20-1 with TRBJ2-7; the match to TRBD1 covers 11 bases. The receptor's source is a human donor in good health. This chain's CDR3 is CSASLGTGGFEQYF. CDR3 nucleotides: TGCAGTGCTAGTTTAGGGACAGGGGGATTCGAGCAGTACTTC.